Each of the 31 T cell receptor beta chains below was sequenced from the same sample in a study of neurological immune-mediated disorders (dated 2019 in TCRdb). Library prep was done by 5' RACE. TCRdb shows the sequencer as Illumina HiSeq 2500. The public sequencing data were trimmed at Q25 with fastp and processed into clonotypes with MiXCR by TCRdb, which kept only in-frame beta chains. Rows merge per CDR3 protein into single entries with the most common DNA and genes. Recorded for this sample are tens of thousands of distinct CDR3 sequences; approximately 11% of them occurred a single time. The ten biggest clones cover 1.6% of the sample. Per the publication, the time point label means: longitudinal time-point 1 (baseline). The sequenced sample consisted of PBMCs. The receptors here all came from a woman in her thirties or forties in good health.

Ten or more counts support this clonotype. The rearrangement uses TRBV7-2 and TRBJ1-2; D is perhaps TRBD1 (6 bases). Per the germline V gene, CDR1 is SGHTA and CDR2 is FQGNSA. Trimming stripped 4 bases from V and 1 base from J, with 16 bases between. The CDR3 has 16 amino acids. The CDR3 DNA is TGTGCCAGCAGCTCGACTACAGGGCTAATTAACTATGGCTACACCTTC. Translation gives CASSSTTGLINYGYTF.

This clonotype was observed many times. This chain uses TRBV7-2 with TRBJ1-4; perhaps TRBD1 as D (5 bases). Germline CDR1 SGHTA, CDR2 FQGNSA. V lost 2 bases, J lost 7 bases, and 17 bases lay in between. The CDR3 covers 16 residues. The CDR3 DNA is TGTGCCAGCAGCTTATCGCTCCGGGGACGGGGTGAAAAACTGTTTTTT. This sequence encodes CASSLSLRGRGEKLFF.

This clonotype was picked up many times. The rearrangement links TRBV5-1 to TRBJ2-7; TRBD1 agrees at 7 bases. Germline V gives CDR1 SGHRS, CDR2 YFSETQ. There are 14 residues in the CDR3. Trimming at V came to 4 bases and at J to 2 bases, leaving 6 bases not matched to a gene. CDR3 DNA sequence: TGCGCCAGCAGCCCATGGACAGGTACCTACGAGCAGTACTTC. Protein: CASSPWTGTYEQYF.

At least ten counts were recorded for this clonotype. This chain links TRBV3-1 with TRBJ2-1, with D maybe TRBD2 (6 bases). The germline V gene encodes CDR1 LGHDT and CDR2 YNNKEL (reference sequence). The length of the CDR3 is 15 residues. V lost 4 bases and J lost 7, with 17 bases in between. This CDR3 is CASSPRPLAGNEQFF. For the CDR3, the DNA is TGTGCCAGCAGCCCCCGGCCACTAGCTGGGAATGAGCAGTTCTTC.

This clonotype was detected ten times or more. This chain uses TRBV10-3 with TRBJ1-4, with TRBD1 matching 8 bases. The germline V gene encodes CDR1 ENHRY and CDR2 SYGVKD. Trimming cost V 3 bases and J 3 bases; bases outside gene matches: 9. This CDR3 is built from 17 residues. CDR3 DNA sequence: TGTGCCATCAGTGATTATCAGGGGGCGCGGGCTAATGAAAAACTGTTTTTT. This codes for CAISDYQGARANEKLFF.

J is TRBJ2-3 and V is TRBV30, with D possibly being TRBD2 (6 bases). The CDR3 length is 13 residues. The germline V gene encodes CDR1 GTSNPN and CDR2 SVGIG (reference sequence). Trimming removed 3 bases from V and 0 bases from J, with 7 bases in between. CDR3 coding DNA: TGTGCCTGGAGCGGGGGAAGCACAGATACGCAGTATTTT. It codes for CAWSGGSTDTQYF.

With regard to this clonotype: One base away lies a much larger clone, so this may be a sequencing read error. The chain employs TRBV10-3 and TRBJ1-5, with 7 bases identical to TRBD1. Germline CDR1 ENHRY, CDR2 SYGVKD. CDR3 length: 15 amino acids. The CDR3 spells CAISESGGYNKPQHF. CDR3 nucleotides: TGTGCCATCAGTGAGTCAGGGGGCTACAATAAGCCCCAGCATTTT.

Comment on this clonotype: An end of the junction does not agree with germline; a read error may underlie this. V gene TRBV4-2 combines with J gene TRBJ2-7; tentative D call: TRBD1 (6 bases). The germline V gene has CDR1 LGHNA and CDR2 YNFKEQ. The length of the CDR3 is 16 residues. The CDR3 DNA reads as TGTGCCAACAGCCAAGCTGCCACAGGGCTCCCCTACGAGCAGTACTTC. Its translation is CANSQAATGLPYEQYF.

The rearrangement uses TRBV10-3 and TRBJ2-5, with D perhaps assigned TRBD1 or TRBD2 (5 bases each). V shed 11 bases and J shed 3 bases, with 10 bases lying between them. Germline-derived CDR1 and CDR2 are ENHRY and SYGVKD. The CDR3 length is 11 residues. The CDR3 nucleotides read TGTGCCTCGGGGACCGAAGAGACCCAGTACTTC. This gives the protein CASGTEETQYF.

This clonotype showed up many times. V and J are TRBV6-5 and TRBJ1-2, with TRBD1 matching over 7 bases. This CDR3 region has 15 residues. Germline CDR1 reads MNHEY; CDR2 reads SVGAGI. J lost 2 bases, V lost 6 bases, and 9 bases had no gene match. The CDR3 region has the DNA TGTGCCAGCAGACTTACTACAGGGGAAAACTATGGCTACACCTTC. Protein sequence: CASRLTTGENYGYTF.

This clonotype was counted at least ten times. The gene calls are TRBV5-1 and TRBJ1-1; no clear D gene. The CDR3 is made up of 13 amino acids. Germline V lookup: CDR1 SGHRS, CDR2 YFSETQ. Trimming stripped 1 base from V and 4 bases from J, with 8 bases between. In DNA form, the CDR3 reads TGCGCCAGCAGCTTGTTTCCAGGCACTGAAGCTTTCTTT. Its translation: CASSLFPGTEAFF.

The chain couples TRBV6-1 to TRBJ2-4; a possible D gene is TRBD2 (6 bases). The length of the CDR3 is 14 residues. Germline values: CDR1 MNHNS, CDR2 SASEGT. Trimming cost V 10 bases and J 7 bases, with 20 bases left between them. This chain's CDR3 is CATGERVNRNIQYF. The CDR3 DNA reads as TGTGCCACGGGGGAGAGGGTTAATCGGAACATTCAGTACTTC.

This clonotype was observed many times. The chain links TRBV29-1 to TRBJ1-2; D remains ambiguous. Germline CDR1 reads SQVTM; CDR2 reads ANQGSEA. The CDR3 runs to 14 residues. V lost 2 bases to trimming and J lost 3 bases, with 13 bases between them. The CDR3 loop is CSVEPRLGDYGYTF. The DNA of the CDR3 is TGCAGCGTTGAACCCAGGCTTGGGGACTATGGCTACACCTTC.

At least ten counts were recorded for this clonotype. V gene TRBV7-2 combines with J gene TRBJ2-7; 9 bases match TRBD1. CDR1 is SGHTA, CDR2 FQGNSA, per germline. The junction had 6 bases not matched to a gene; V was cut back by 5 bases and J by 7 bases. The CDR3 spans 13 residues. The CDR3 here is CASSRHRGQEQYF. CDR3 DNA: TGTGCCAGCAGCCGGCACAGGGGGCAGGAGCAGTACTTC.

This clonotype has ten or more counts. The rearrangement joins TRBV20-1 to TRBJ2-1; D may be TRBD1 or TRBD2 (6 bases each). The V end lost 6 bases, the J end lost 0 bases, and 15 bases lay between the germline ends. The CDR3 has 15 residues. The germline V gene encodes CDR1 DFQATT and CDR2 SNEGSKA (reference sequence). CDR3 region: CSAHSGATSYNEQFF. The CDR3 DNA sequence: TGCAGTGCCCACTCGGGGGCGACCTCCTACAATGAGCAGTTCTTC.

This clonotype has more than one count but fewer than ten. The V call is TRBV7-8, the J call TRBJ2-1, with 8 nucleotides matching TRBD2. The CDR3 is 15 amino acids. J gave up 6 bases and V 4 bases, and 8 bases lay outside the gene matches. The V gene's germline CDR1 is SGHVS and CDR2 FQNEAQ. DNA for the CDR3: TGTGCCAGCAGCTCATCCGACGGACTAGCCAATGAGCAGTTCTTC. This sequence encodes CASSSSDGLANEQFF.

This clonotype was recorded at least ten times. This chain uses TRBV4-3 with TRBJ2-5; D gene uncertain. V lost 1 base and J lost 5, with 17 bases in between. CDR3 size: 16 residues. CDR1 and CDR2 (germline): LGHNA, YSLEER. CDR3 residues: CASSQVYSQPPETQYF. DNA for the CDR3: TGCGCCAGCAGCCAAGTATACTCCCAGCCGCCCGAGACCCAGTACTTC.

This clonotype appeared many times. The chain uses TRBV28 and TRBJ2-7; D is possibly TRBD1 or TRBD2 (5 bases each). Trimming took off 6 bases at V and 0 bases at J, with 9 bases between the two ends. CDR3 length: 13 residues. Germline CDR1 MDHEN, CDR2 SYDVKM. The CDR3 here is CASRGDGSYEQYF. The DNA for the CDR3 is TGTGCCAGCAGGGGGGACGGCTCCTACGAGCAGTACTTC.

The chain employs TRBV20-1 and TRBJ1-1; D gene uncertain. The CDR3 length is 14 residues. Trimming stripped 2 bases from V and 0 bases from J, with 10 bases between. The germline V gene encodes CDR1 DFQATT and CDR2 SNEGSKA (reference sequence). In nucleotides, the CDR3 is TGCAGTGCTAGAATCACTGGACTGAACACTGAAGCTTTCTTT. Residues: CSARITGLNTEAFF.

This clonotype was seen ten or more times. This sequence joins TRBV5-1 and TRBJ2-7, with D perhaps TRBD2 (5 bases). Germline V gives CDR1 SGHRS, CDR2 YFSETQ. V shed 3 bases and J shed 1 base, with 17 bases lying between them. CDR3 length: 16 amino acids. CDR3 sequence reads: CASSYDGNHESYEQYF. Written as DNA, the CDR3 is TGCGCCAGCAGCTACGACGGGAACCACGAATCCTACGAGCAGTACTTC.

In its sample, this clonotype was seen many times. This chain joins TRBV5-1 and TRBJ2-7; 7 nucleotides agree with TRBD2. Germline V gene sequence: CDR1 SGHRS, CDR2 YFSETQ. The CDR3 is 16 amino acids. J gave up 3 bases and V 4 bases, and 13 bases lay outside the gene matches. This CDR3 reads CASSPLGGTTLYEQYF. For the CDR3, the DNA is TGCGCCAGCAGCCCCTTGGGGGGGACCACCCTCTACGAGCAGTACTTC.

In its sample, this clonotype was seen many times. The gene calls are TRBV3-1 and TRBJ1-1, with D uncertain. The V gene lost 2 bases and the J gene lost 1 base, with 5 bases spanning the gap. The CDR3 sequence is 13 residues long. Germline assignment: CDR1 LGHDT and CDR2 YNNKEL (reference sequence). The CDR3 region is CASSQWENTEAFF. Written as DNA, the CDR3 is TGTGCCAGCAGCCAATGGGAGAACACTGAAGCTTTCTTT.

In its sample, this clonotype was seen many times. The chain joins TRBV20-1 to TRBJ2-7; no firm D call. The CDR3 loop spans 11 amino acids. The V end lost 6 bases, the J end lost 2 bases, and 8 bases lay between the germline ends. CDR1 is DFQATT and CDR2 is SNEGSKA in the germline V gene (reference sequence). The CDR3 bases are TGCAGTGCCCGCAGCCCCTACGAGCAGTACTTC. Protein product: CSARSPYEQYF.

This clonotype was picked up many times. The rearrangement uses TRBV10-3 and TRBJ2-7, with 9 bases aligning to TRBD1. The junction had 7 bases not matched to a gene; V was cut back by 8 bases and J by 5 bases. CDR1 is ENHRY, CDR2 SYGVKD, per germline. The CDR3 totals 13 residues. The CDR3 here is CAIGLGQGNEQYF. CDR3 nucleotides: TGTGCCATCGGGCTGGGACAGGGCAACGAGCAGTACTTC.

This clonotype was counted ten times or more. The chain has TRBV20-1 and TRBJ1-1; the match to TRBD1 covers 7 bases. Trimming cost V 5 bases and J 3 bases; bases outside gene matches: 12. This CDR3 is built from 15 residues. The germline gives CDR1 DFQATT, CDR2 SNEGSKA (reference sequence). The CDR3 sequence: CSAGPMDRLYTEAFF. CDR3 sequence (DNA): TGCAGTGCTGGACCTATGGACAGGCTCTACACTGAAGCTTTCTTT.

Turning to this clonotype: Its ends do not fully match the called genes, so a read error is possible. V and J are TRBV4-3 and TRBJ1-1, with no clear D. In germline, CDR1 is LGHNA, CDR2 YSLEER. The CDR3 runs to 14 residues. This CDR3 reads CASSLGIGDLEAIF. The CDR3 coding sequence is TGCGCCAGTAGCCTTGGTATCGGGGATCTAGAAGCTATCTTT.

In this sample, this clonotype turned up many times. The chain recombines TRBV7-2 with TRBJ2-3; D is uncertain. From germline, CDR1 is SGHTA and CDR2 FQGNSA. Trimming shortened V by 3 bases and J by 5 bases, and 9 bases separated the two germline ends. This CDR3 is 13 amino acids long. The CDR3 DNA follows: TGTGCCAGCAGCTTTAAGTCCGGAGATACGCAGTATTTT. Protein: CASSFKSGDTQYF.

At least ten counts were recorded for this clonotype. The chain combines TRBV11-3 with TRBJ2-3, with 9 bases identical to TRBD1. This CDR3 has 16 residues. V was clipped by 1 base and J by 0 bases; unmatched bases: 2. Per germline, CDR1 SGHNT and CDR2 YENEEA. The CDR3 protein is CASSLGGTGSTDTQYF. CDR3 sequence (DNA): TGTGCCAGCAGCTTAGGTGGGACAGGGAGCACAGATACGCAGTATTTT.

This clonotype was found many times. The genes are TRBV4-1 and TRBJ1-1; possible D gene TRBD1, 6 bases. Germline CDR1 is MGHRA and CDR2 is YSYEKL. V was clipped by 3 bases and J by 1 base, with 15 bases between them. CDR3 length equals 16 residues. The CDR3, as DNA: TGCGCCAGCAGCCAGGAAGGGGGAGGCTCGAACACTGAAGCTTTCTTT. This codes for CASSQEGGGSNTEAFF.

To note about this clonotype: At one end, the junction sequence differs from germline, possibly due to a read error. CDR3 residues: CATSDESGRSADMQYF. CDR3 in DNA: TGTGCTACCAGTGATGAGAGCGGGAGAAGCGCAGATATGCAGTATTTT. The chain combines TRBV24-1 with TRBJ2-3, with 8 bases matching TRBD2. The CDR3 has 16 residues. Germline V CDR1 and CDR2: KGHDR, SFDVKD.

This clonotype was counted ten times or more. The chain employs TRBV4-3 and TRBJ1-4, with a possible D match to TRBD1 (6 bases). Trimming cost V 0 bases and J 6 bases, with 11 bases left between them. CDR3 length equals 15 residues. The germline CDR1 and CDR2 sequences are LGHNA and YSLEER. CDR3 residues: CASSQDTGWDEKLFF. For the CDR3, the DNA is TGCGCCAGCAGCCAAGATACAGGGTGGGATGAAAAACTGTTTTTT.